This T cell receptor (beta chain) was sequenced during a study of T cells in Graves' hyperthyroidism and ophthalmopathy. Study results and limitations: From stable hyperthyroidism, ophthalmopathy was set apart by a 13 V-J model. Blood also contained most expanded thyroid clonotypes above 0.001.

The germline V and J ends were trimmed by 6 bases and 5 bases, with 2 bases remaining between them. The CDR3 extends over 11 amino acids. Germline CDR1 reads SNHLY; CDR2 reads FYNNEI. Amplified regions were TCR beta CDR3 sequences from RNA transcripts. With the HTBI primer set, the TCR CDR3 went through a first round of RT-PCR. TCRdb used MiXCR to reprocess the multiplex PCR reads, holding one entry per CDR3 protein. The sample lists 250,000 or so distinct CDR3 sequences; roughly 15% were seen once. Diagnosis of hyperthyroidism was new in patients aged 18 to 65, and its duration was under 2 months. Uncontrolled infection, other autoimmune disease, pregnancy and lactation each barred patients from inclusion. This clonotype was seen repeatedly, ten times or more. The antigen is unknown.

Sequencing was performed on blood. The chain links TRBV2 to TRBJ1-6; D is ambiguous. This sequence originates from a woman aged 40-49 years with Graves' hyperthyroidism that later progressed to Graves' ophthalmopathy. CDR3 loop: CASRDNSPLHF. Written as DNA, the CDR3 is TGTGCCAGCAGAGATAATTCACCCCTCCACTTT. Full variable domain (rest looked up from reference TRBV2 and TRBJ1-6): EPEVTQTPSHQVTQMGQEVILRCVPISNHLYFYWYRQILGQKVEFLVSFYNNEISEKSEIFDDQFSVERPDGSNFTLKIRSTKLEDSAMYFCASRDNSPLHFGNGTRLTVT.